The T cell receptor (beta chain) described here comes from a study of blood T cell repertoires in COVID-19. Across the whole study: Both acute and convalescent COVID-19 samples were obtained from the United States, Italy and Spain. The analysed material was cDNA or gDNA that came from T cells, B-cell-depleted T cells, or PBMCs.

This CDR3 contains 15 residues. Unmatched junction bases numbered 10, after V lost 6 bases and J lost 3 bases. The germline CDR1 and CDR2 sequences are MNHEY and SMNVEV (reference sequence). Authors' methods: The authors estimated nucleated cell counts from reference gene primer amplification. Sequencing was performed with immunoSEQ multiplex PCR; in TCRdb, only in-frame clones are kept and a portion is missing. V and J calls plus clone size are reproduced from that table; the DNA served to infer D and trimming. The table has some 47,000 clones, approximately 92% seen once; the top ten hold about 5.3%.

Sequencing was performed on peripheral blood. The chain recombines TRBV27 with TRBJ2-5, with 7 positions matching TRBD2. The origin of this receptor is a man aged 60-69 years with active COVID-19. CDR3 in amino acids: CASSPLGLAEETQYF. The CDR3, as DNA: TGTGCCAGCAGCCCCCTGGGTCTAGCGGAAGAGACCCAGTACTTC.